This T cell receptor beta chain was identified in a study of identical twins. Germline CDR1 SGHAT, CDR2 FQDESV (reference sequence). The CDR3 contains 15 residues. Trimming removed 6 bases from V and 5 bases from J; junction bases left unmatched: 9. TCRdb reprocessed the 5' RACE reads via MiXCR and lists one record per CDR3 protein. The sample records roughly 250,000 distinct CDR3 sequences, about 7% being singletons. In every case, the donor was a healthy Caucasian. This clonotype was seen at least ten times. Its antigen is unknown. Study-wide results and limits: The degree of excess twin sharing was weaker in beta out-of-frame sequences. Invariant MAIT and iNKT cells may have partly biased zero-insertion analyses.

These data were also reused for a study on yellow fever vaccine responses in identical twins.

Sequences were obtained from memory (CD45RO+) T cells sorted from blood. The receptor was derived from a woman aged 18-30 years in good health. The rearrangement joins TRBV11-1 to TRBJ2-1, with 8 positions matching TRBD2. The CDR3: CASRKAGATNNEQFF. As DNA, the CDR3 is TGTGCCAGCAGGAAAGCGGGGGCGACTAACAATGAGCAGTTCTTC.